This T cell receptor (beta chain) was sequenced in a study of T cell responses to AZD1222 COVID-19 vaccine. The table came from immunoSEQ multiplex PCR; TCRdb's copy has only in-frame clones and leaves some out. The sample lists over 110,000 clones, about 90% occurring once. The TCR sequence derives from an adult who received the AZD1222 COVID-19 vaccine. This specimen consisted of peripheral blood, obtained 28 days after the second AZD1222 dose.

CDR3: CASSARDRVHEQYF. The CDR3 DNA reads TGTGCCAGCAGTGCCCGGGACAGGGTCCACGAGCAGTACTTC. The chain links TRBV27 to TRBJ2-7, with 9 bases aligning to TRBD1. V trimming: 5 bases; J trimming: 5 bases; junction bases outside the gene matches: 7. Germline V gene lookup returns CDR1 MNHEY and CDR2 SMNVEV (reference sequence). This CDR3 is built from 14 residues.